This passage covers 19 T cell receptor beta chains from one sample sequenced in a study of metastatic and nonmetastatic thyroid tumors. Using MiXCR, TCRdb reanalyzed the PCR reads. The table lists approximately 8,500 clones, roughly 23% of them singletons. All patients were untreated before thyroid surgery. Input material: tumor tissue. These receptors were obtained from a female donor with papillary thyroid cancer or a benign thyroid nodule (not recorded which). Some clones in this sample may be carry-over from other donors' samples.

This clone was detected ten times or more. The chain has TRBV28 and TRBJ2-5; 10 positions agree with TRBD1. The CDR3 has 13 residues. Looked up from germline, CDR1 is MDHEN and CDR2 is SYDVKM. V dropped 8 bases and J dropped 14; count of bases not matched to a gene: 14. The CDR3 DNA reads TGTGCCAGCGGGGGACAGGGGAGACCGAGCGACTACTTC. Protein: CASGGQGRPSDYF.

This clone showed up just a few times. The CDR3 carries no conserved terminal phenylalanine or tryptophan, so it likely arises from a read error. The chain carries TRBV6-4 and TRBJ1-1, with D unresolved. Germline V gene lookup returns CDR1 MRHNA and CDR2 SNTAGT. This CDR3 contains 13 residues. V lost 6 bases to trimming and J lost 0 bases, with 8 bases between them. CDR3 nucleotide sequence: TGTGCCAGCAGGAGGATGGTGAACACTGAAGCTTTCTCT. Its translation: CASRRMVNTEAFS.

In its sample, this clone was seen many times. The genes are TRBV20-1 and TRBJ2-3, with D uncertain. CDR3 length equals 16 residues. The V and J ends lost 0 bases and 5 bases respectively, with 18 bases between them. CDR1 is DFQATT and CDR2 is SNEGSKA in the germline V gene (reference sequence). CDR3 in amino acids: CSARDRDEHTQDTQYF. DNA for the CDR3: TGCAGTGCTAGAGATCGCGACGAACACACACAAGATACGCAGTATTTT.

This clone is labeled as medium-sized. The chain joins TRBV28 to TRBJ2-1; a weak D match, TRBD2 (5 bases). Looked up from germline, CDR1 is MDHEN and CDR2 is SYDVKM. V was shortened by 6 bases and J by 9 bases, with 12 bases between the two germline ends. The CDR3 is 12 amino acids. The CDR3 is CASSHSGGEQFF. In DNA form, the CDR3 reads TGTGCCAGCAGCCACAGCGGTGGTGAGCAGTTCTTC.

This clone appeared a few times. This rearrangement joins TRBV28 to TRBJ2-3; maybe TRBD2 (6 bases). Between the trimmed V and J ends, which lost 5 bases and 2 bases, there was a span of 14 bases. The V gene's germline CDR1 is MDHEN and CDR2 SYDVKM. This CDR3 comprises 15 residues. In DNA, the CDR3 is TGTGCCAGCAGTCCCCCGACTAGTCACACAGATACGCAGTATTTT. It encodes CASSPPTSHTDTQYF.

By share of the sample, this clone is medium-sized. The V gene is TRBV7-9, the J gene TRBJ2-1, with a weak D call TRBD2 (5 bases). Trimming stripped 1 base from V and 8 bases from J, with 12 bases between. The CDR3 sequence is 14 residues long. The germline V gene has CDR1 SEHNR and CDR2 FQNEAQ (reference sequence). This chain's CDR3 is CASSLELAIYEQFF. Written as DNA, the CDR3 is TGTGCCAGCAGCTTAGAGCTAGCTATCTATGAGCAGTTCTTC.

The chain carries TRBV12-3 or TRBV12-4 and TRBJ2-7; D gene unclear. CDR3 length: 15 amino acids. V lost 2 bases, J lost 5 bases, and 16 bases lay in between. The CDR3 DNA reads as TGTGCCAGCAGTTTAAAACCGTCGCTAATCGACGAGCAGTACTTC. This translates into CASSLKPSLIDEQYF.

Of note for this clone: A read error may produce the germline difference seen at one junction end. The gene calls are TRBV11-2 and TRBJ2-3; weak D call: TRBD1 (6 bases). Germline CDR1 is SGHAT and CDR2 is FQNNGV. The CDR3 runs 12 residues. The CDR3 loop is CASSLTLQGSQF. The CDR3 coding sequence is TGTGCCAGCAGCTTAACCCTACAGGGATCGCAATTT. The whole variable domain, filled in from reference TRBV11-2 and TRBJ2-3, reads EAGVAQSPRYKIIEKRQSVAFWCNPISGHATLYWYQQILGQGPKLLIQFQNNGVVDDSQLPKDRFSAERLKGVDSTLKIQPAKLEDSAVYLCASSLTLQGSQFGPGTRLTVL.

This clone was recorded a few times. The chain is built from TRBV28 and TRBJ2-2; 11 nucleotides match TRBD1. With V trimmed by 4 bases and J by 10 bases, 11 bases remained unmatched. The CDR3 contains 16 residues. Germline V gene data show CDR1 as MDHEN and CDR2 as SYDVKM. In DNA, the CDR3 is TGTGCCAGCAGTTCTGGACAGGGGGCCATTATAACGGAGCTGTTTTTT. Residues: CASSSGQGAIITELFF.

This sequence joins TRBV4-2 and TRBJ1-5, with TRBD1 matching 7 bases. The CDR3 spans 16 residues. After removal of 2 bases from V and 4 bases from J, the junction contained 8 bases not matched to a gene. The V gene's germline CDR1 is LGHNA and CDR2 YNFKEQ. For the CDR3, the DNA is TGTGCCAGCAGCCAATTAGGGGACAGACGGAATCAGCCCCAGCATTTT. Protein sequence: CASSQLGDRRNQPQHF.

This clone has at least ten counts. This sequence joins TRBV3-1 and TRBJ1-1, with no clear D. V lost 4 bases, J lost 1 base, and 4 bases lay in between. The CDR3 contains 12 residues. Germline V gives CDR1 LGHDT, CDR2 YNNKEL (reference sequence). The CDR3 region is CASSLRNTEAFF. CDR3 DNA sequence: TGTGCCAGCAGCCTGAGGAACACTGAAGCTTTCTTT.

The chain couples TRBV6-1 to TRBJ2-7; perhaps TRBD2 as D (5 bases). The CDR3 runs to 13 residues. CDR1 and CDR2 from the germline V gene are MNHNS and SASEGT. V shed 10 bases and J shed 0 bases, with 13 bases lying between them. The CDR3: CATIATSSYEQYF. The CDR3 nucleotides are TGTGCCACCATAGCGACCAGCTCCTACGAGCAGTACTTC.

V usage is TRBV7-2 and J usage is TRBJ2-1; D might be TRBD1 (6 bases). The CDR3 covers 14 residues. Germline values: CDR1 SGHTA, CDR2 FQGNSA. Trimming shortened V by 5 bases and J by 3 bases, and 11 bases separated the two germline ends. CDR3 bases: TGTGCCAGCAGCCAGGGGTCCGGCTACAATGAGCAGTTCTTC. Translation gives CASSQGSGYNEQFF.

The chain links TRBV6-1 to TRBJ2-1, with 9 bases aligning to TRBD1. Germline trimming cut 6 bases from V and 9 bases from J; bases unmatched to any gene: 12. Germline loops: CDR1 MNHNS, CDR2 SASEGT. This CDR3 comprises 15 residues. This chain's CDR3 is CASRPKRDRDGEQFF. Written as DNA, the CDR3 is TGTGCCAGCAGACCCAAAAGGGACAGGGATGGTGAGCAGTTCTTC.

The chain links TRBV6-1 to TRBJ2-2; D is unresolved. CDR3 size: 14 residues. Germline lookup yields CDR1 MNHNS and CDR2 SASEGT. Trimming removed 3 bases from V and 5 bases from J, with 10 bases in between. CDR3: CASSDRINTGELFF. For the CDR3, the DNA is TGTGCCAGCAGTGATAGGATCAATACCGGGGAGCTGTTTTTT.

This clone was counted ten times or more. The gene calls are TRBV18 and TRBJ2-7, with unresolved D. Germline V gene lookup returns CDR1 KGHSH and CDR2 LQKENI. V dropped 6 bases and J dropped 3 bases, with 12 bases sitting between them. The CDR3 spans 13 residues. This CDR3 reads CASSRLRSYEQYF. CDR3 nucleotide sequence: TGTGCCAGCTCCCGCCTAAGAAGCTACGAGCAGTACTTC.

In this sample, this clone is medium-sized. CDR3 DNA: TGTGCCAGCAGCCACGACATGGGGAACGAGCAGTACTTC. It codes for CASSHDMGNEQYF. The chain employs TRBV12-3 or TRBV12-4 and TRBJ2-7; D is undetermined. Trimming cost V 6 bases and J 5 bases, with 14 bases left between them. The CDR3 runs to 13 residues.

Many counts were recorded for this clone. The chain combines TRBV18 with TRBJ2-2; D is perhaps TRBD2 (6 bases). The CDR3 runs 14 residues. Trimming removed 5 bases at V and 2 bases at J, with 9 bases between. Germline CDR1 KGHSH, CDR2 LQKENI. The CDR3 DNA reads TGTGCCAGCTCAAGACTAGAAAACACCGGGGAGCTGTTTTTT. This translates into CASSRLENTGELFF.

This clone appeared many times. This chain connects TRBV3-1 to TRBJ2-5, with 13 bases identical to TRBD2. Germline V lookup: CDR1 LGHDT, CDR2 YNNKEL (reference sequence). J was trimmed by 4 bases and V by 4 bases; bases with no gene match: 3. This CDR3 spans 15 amino acids. The CDR3: CASSRWTSGGETQYF. The DNA of the CDR3 is TGTGCCAGCAGCCGATGGACTAGCGGGGGAGAGACCCAGTACTTC.